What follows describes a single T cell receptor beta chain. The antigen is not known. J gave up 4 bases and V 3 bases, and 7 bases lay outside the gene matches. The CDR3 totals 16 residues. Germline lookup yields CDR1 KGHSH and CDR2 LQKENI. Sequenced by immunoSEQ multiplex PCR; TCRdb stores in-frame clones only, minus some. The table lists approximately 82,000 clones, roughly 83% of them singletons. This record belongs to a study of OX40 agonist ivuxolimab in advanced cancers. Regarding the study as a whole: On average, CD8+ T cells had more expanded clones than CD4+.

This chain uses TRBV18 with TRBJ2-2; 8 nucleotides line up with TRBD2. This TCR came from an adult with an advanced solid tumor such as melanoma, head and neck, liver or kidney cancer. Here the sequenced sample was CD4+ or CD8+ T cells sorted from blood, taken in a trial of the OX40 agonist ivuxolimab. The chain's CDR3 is CASSPFERGSTGELFF. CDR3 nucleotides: TGTGCCAGCTCACCTTTCGAGCGGGGGTCCACCGGGGAGCTGTTTTTT.